These 28 T cell receptor beta chains were all obtained from the same sample, sequenced in a study of T cell responses to AZD1222 COVID-19 vaccine. Clones were sequenced by immunoSEQ multiplex PCR, and TCRdb holds only the in-frame ones, with some missing. The data show 130,000 to 150,000 clones, with 85% to 95% seen just once and approximately 3% held by the top ten. The material was peripheral blood, obtained on day 0 of MenACWY control vaccination. The receptors derive from an adult in good health.

In its sample, this clone was seen once. V and J are TRBV24-1 and TRBJ2-7; 9 bases map to TRBD1. The ends lost 7 bases at V and 1 base at J; junction bases unmatched: 19. Germline CDR1 reads KGHDR; CDR2 reads SFDVKD. The CDR3 consists of 19 residues. The CDR3 is CATSLSRQGGRIGSYEQYF. DNA for the CDR3: TGTGCCACCAGCTTATCCCGACAGGGGGGCCGGATTGGATCCTACGAGCAGTACTTC.

The chain couples TRBV15 to TRBJ2-5; the match to TRBD2 covers 8 bases. Per the germline V gene, CDR1 is LNHNV and CDR2 is YYDKDF (reference sequence). The CDR3 consists of 15 residues. V shed 0 bases and J 5 bases; nucleotides not matched to a gene: 5. Here the CDR3 reads CATSRDREGHETQYF. CDR3 nucleotide sequence: TGTGCCACCAGCAGAGATCGGGAGGGGCACGAGACCCAGTACTTC.

V gene TRBV28 combines with J gene TRBJ1-2, with D possibly matching TRBD1 (5 bases). Trimming removed 6 bases at V and 6 bases at J, with 14 bases between. Germline V lookup: CDR1 MDHEN, CDR2 SYDVKM. The CDR3 has 13 residues. As DNA, the CDR3 is TGTGCCAGCAGGAGCCTCGGGGGTAATGGCTACACCTTC. Its protein is CASRSLGGNGYTF.

The chain is built from TRBV6-6 and TRBJ1-6, with a possible D match to TRBD1 (5 bases). CDR3 length: 14 residues. Germline CDR1 and CDR2: MNHNY and SVGAGI (reference sequence). V gave up 9 bases and J gave up 5 bases, with 14 bases separating them. CDR3 loop: CASSTGANNSPLHF. The DNA for the CDR3 is TGTGCCAGTAGTACTGGGGCAAATAATTCACCCCTCCACTTT.

This clone has a handful of counts. The rearrangement links TRBV11-2 to TRBJ1-3; no reliable D call. Trimming took off 2 bases at V and 0 bases at J, with 11 bases between the two ends. The CDR3 length is 16 residues. CDR1 is SGHAT and CDR2 is FQNNGV in the germline V gene. The CDR3, as DNA: TGTGCCAGCAGCTTATGGGTTGGCAGCTCTGGAAACACCATATATTTT. It codes for CASSLWVGSSGNTIYF.

V usage is TRBV28 and J usage is TRBJ1-2; D is ambiguous. V was cut by 3 bases and J by 8 bases, with 16 bases left in between. The CDR3 has 14 residues. Germline values: CDR1 MDHEN, CDR2 SYDVKM. CDR3 DNA sequence: TGTGCCAGCAGTTTTGGTACAGTCCTCTCCGGCTACACCTTC. Encoded protein: CASSFGTVLSGYTF.

The V call is TRBV15, the J call TRBJ2-1; 14 nucleotides align to TRBD2. The CDR3 contains 19 residues. The V and J ends lost 3 bases and 4 bases, in that order; junction bases with no gene match: 11. Looked up from germline, CDR1 is LNHNV and CDR2 is YYDKDF (reference sequence). The CDR3 loop is CATSRITGTSGGVYNEQFF. CDR3 DNA sequence: TGTGCCACCAGCAGGATAACGGGGACTAGCGGGGGTGTTTACAATGAGCAGTTCTTC.

The rearrangement links TRBV6-5 to TRBJ1-3; D is unclear. The V end was cut by 0 bases, the J end by 3 bases, with 6 bases between. The germline V gene encodes CDR1 MNHEY and CDR2 SVGAGI. This CDR3 has 14 residues. CDR3 coding DNA: TGTGCCAGCAGTTACTCCCGAGGTGGAAACACCATATATTTT. Protein product: CASSYSRGGNTIYF.

The rearrangement links TRBV24-1 to TRBJ1-6; D ambiguous. CDR1 and CDR2 from the germline V gene are KGHDR and SFDVKD. The CDR3 covers 18 residues. V shed 1 base and J shed 0 bases, with 12 bases lying between them. CDR3 in amino acids: CATSDFKLTSSYNSPLHF. The CDR3 DNA follows: TGTGCCACCAGTGATTTCAAGCTAACGAGCTCCTATAATTCACCCCTCCACTTT.

The CDR3 DNA follows: TGCGCCAGCAGCCAGGGCAGGGGGCATCAGGGTTCACCCCTCCACTTT. This encodes CASSQGRGHQGSPLHF. V usage is TRBV4-1 and J usage is TRBJ1-6; 8 nucleotides match TRBD1. Looked up from germline, CDR1 is MGHRA and CDR2 is YSYEKL. The ends lost 3 bases at V and 9 bases at J; junction bases unmatched: 10. The CDR3 runs 16 residues.

This chain links TRBV5-1 with TRBJ2-1; D remains unclear. V gave up 5 bases and J gave up 5 bases, with 5 bases separating them. CDR3 size: 11 residues. In germline, CDR1 is SGHRS, CDR2 YFSETQ. The CDR3 DNA reads TGCGCCAGCAGGACGAACAATGAGCAGTTCTTC. Translating gives CASRTNNEQFF.

The chain combines TRBV6-2 or TRBV6-3 with TRBJ1-5, with D possibly TRBD1 on 6 matching bases. Trimming pared 0 bases from V and 2 bases from J, leaving 11 bases between. Germline V lookup: CDR1 MNHEY, CDR2 SVGEGT. The CDR3 totals 16 residues. CDR3 DNA sequence: TGTGCCAGCAGTTACTCCCGGGGGGCCGGCAATCAGCCCCAGCATTTT. This sequence encodes CASSYSRGAGNQPQHF.

The genes are TRBV7-2 and TRBJ1-2; TRBD1 is a possible D gene (5 bases). The V end was cut by 1 base, the J end by 5 bases, with 14 bases between. This CDR3 is built from 15 residues. The germline gives CDR1 SGHTA, CDR2 FQGNSA. The CDR3 DNA reads as TGTGCCAGCAGCTTAGGCCTAGGGGCCAATTATGGCTACACCTTC. Protein product: CASSLGLGANYGYTF.

The chain combines TRBV5-3 with TRBJ1-2; 8 bases are a match to TRBD1. Being an ORF, TRBV5-3 has a function that is uncertain. Trimming took 2 bases from V and 2 from J; bases not matched to a gene: 8. The CDR3 is made up of 16 amino acids. The chain's CDR3 is CARSFDRDRPNYGYTF. CDR3 nucleotides: TGTGCCAGAAGCTTTGACCGGGACAGGCCCAACTATGGCTACACCTTC.

This chain connects TRBV28 to TRBJ2-7; D is perhaps TRBD1 or TRBD2 (5 bases each). This CDR3 has 14 amino acids. The germline V gene encodes CDR1 MDHEN and CDR2 SYDVKM. The germline V and J ends were trimmed by 6 bases and 4 bases, with 16 bases remaining between them. The CDR3 DNA sequence: TGTGCCAGCAGGCCCGGGACCGGATTTTACGAGCAGTACTTC. This gives the protein CASRPGTGFYEQYF.

The chain is built from TRBV7-2 and TRBJ2-1; TRBD1 matches 7 bases. The CDR3 runs 18 residues. V trimming: 0 bases; J trimming: 3 bases; junction bases outside the gene matches: 11. Germline assignment: CDR1 SGHTA and CDR2 FQGNSA. The CDR3 region is CASSLATGFTTSYNEQFF. In DNA, the CDR3 is TGTGCCAGCAGCTTAGCGACAGGGTTTACTACAAGCTACAATGAGCAGTTCTTC. The complete variable domain, with remaining parts taken from reference TRBV7-2 and TRBJ2-1, reads GAGVSQSPSNKVTEKGKDVELRCDPISGHTALYWYRQSLGQGLEFLIYFQGNSAPDKSGLPSDRFSAERTGGSVSTLTIQRTQQEDSAVYLCASSLATGFTTSYNEQFFGPGTRLTVL.

The chain joins TRBV28 to TRBJ1-1, with D hard to call. The CDR3 spans 10 residues. Germline CDR1 and CDR2: MDHEN and SYDVKM. CDR3 region: CATCNTEAFF. The CDR3 DNA sequence: TGTGCAACCTGCAACACTGAAGCTTTCTTT.

This clone was counted only a few times. The genes are TRBV13 and TRBJ1-3; no clear D gene. The germline V gene encodes CDR1 PRHDT and CDR2 FYEKMQ (reference sequence). The V and J ends lost 0 bases and 1 base respectively, with 10 bases between them. CDR3 length: 16 amino acids. CDR3 loop: CASSLGPWGSGNTIYF. The DNA of the CDR3 is TGTGCCAGCAGCTTAGGCCCTTGGGGTTCTGGAAACACCATATATTTT. The full variable domain, in which reference TRBV13 and TRBJ1-3 provide the parts outside the CDR3, is AAGVIQSPRHLIKEKRETATLKCYPIPRHDTVYWYQQGPGQDPQFLISFYEKMQSDKGSIPDRFSAQQFSDYHSELNMSSLELGDSALYFCASSLGPWGSGNTIYFGEGSWLTVV.

This chain links TRBV27 with TRBJ2-5, with D possibly matching TRBD2 (5 bases). The CDR3 is made up of 14 amino acids. Germline V CDR1 and CDR2: MNHEY, SMNVEV (reference sequence). V was clipped by 0 bases and J by 12 bases, with 17 bases between them. Here the CDR3 reads CASSLSSQIGSEYF. Here the CDR3 DNA reads TGTGCCAGCAGTTTATCGAGTCAAATAGGTAGCGAGTACTTC.

The rearrangement uses TRBV30 and TRBJ1-6; no reliable D call. This CDR3 is built from 12 residues. Germline-derived CDR1 and CDR2 are GTSNPN and SVGIG (reference sequence). Trimming cost V 3 bases and J 7 bases, with 7 bases left between them. The CDR3 protein is CAWRHVNSPLHF. CDR3 DNA sequence: TGTGCCTGGAGACACGTCAATTCACCCCTCCACTTT.

The rearrangement uses TRBV3-1 (or the pseudogene TRBV3-2) and TRBJ2-3; TRBD2 is a possible D gene (6 bases). The CDR3 totals 13 residues. Per the germline V gene, CDR1 is LGHDT and CDR2 is YNNKEL (reference sequence). Trimming pared 4 bases from V and 5 bases from J, leaving 10 bases between. The CDR3 sequence is CASSRRGLDTQYF. The CDR3 nucleotides read TGTGCCAGCAGCCGGCGGGGCCTAGATACGCAGTATTTT.

V gene TRBV19 combines with J gene TRBJ2-7; D remains ambiguous. The length of the CDR3 is 13 residues. The V gene lost 6 bases and the J gene lost 6 bases, with 15 bases spanning the gap. Germline lookup yields CDR1 LNHDA and CDR2 SQIVND (reference sequence). As DNA, the CDR3 is TGTGCCAGTAGCCCCCGACGGGTCTCCGAGCAGTACTTC. The encoded protein is CASSPRRVSEQYF.

The chain carries TRBV30 and TRBJ1-2; 7 bases match TRBD1. V lost 0 bases to trimming and J lost 4 bases; unmatched junction nucleotides: 2. This CDR3 is 13 amino acids long. Germline assignment: CDR1 GTSNPN and CDR2 SVGIG (reference sequence). CDR3 region: CAWSVGDSYGYTF. CDR3 DNA sequence: TGTGCCTGGAGTGTAGGGGACAGCTATGGCTACACCTTC. The full variable domain, rest sourced from reference TRBV30 and TRBJ1-2, is SQTIHQWPATLVQPVGSPLSLECTVEGTSNPNLYWYRQAAGRGLQLLFYSVGIGQISSEVPQNLSASRPQDRQFILSSKKLLLSDSGFYLCAWSVGDSYGYTFGSGTRLTVV.

The rearrangement links TRBV5-4 to TRBJ2-7; TRBD2 might be the D (5 bases). The V gene's germline CDR1 is SGHNT and CDR2 YYREEE (reference sequence). The V end was cut by 0 bases, the J end by 0 bases, with 10 bases between. CDR3 length: 15 residues. This CDR3 reads CASSLGGQSSYEQYF. The CDR3 coding sequence is TGTGCCAGCAGCTTGGGCGGGCAGAGCTCCTACGAGCAGTACTTC.

The V call is TRBV29-1, the J call TRBJ1-2, with 7 bases fitting TRBD1. The CDR3 consists of 12 residues. Per germline, CDR1 SQVTM and CDR2 ANQGSEA. The ends lost 3 bases at V and 7 bases at J; junction bases unmatched: 5. The CDR3: CSVDPQGGGYTF. CDR3 sequence (DNA): TGCAGCGTTGACCCCCAGGGGGGTGGCTACACCTTC.

This chain connects TRBV4-1 to TRBJ2-6; a weak D match, TRBD2 (5 bases). Germline loops: CDR1 MGHRA, CDR2 YSYEKL. Trimming took 6 bases from V and 0 from J, leaving 18 bases between them. The length of the CDR3 is 18 residues. CDR3 protein: CASSDRRVQSSGANVLTF. CDR3 nucleotide sequence: TGCGCCAGCAGTGATAGGCGGGTACAGAGCTCTGGGGCCAACGTCCTGACTTTC.

This chain uses TRBV24-1 with TRBJ2-2; maybe TRBD1 (5 bases). CDR3 length: 11 amino acids. CDR1 and CDR2 (germline): KGHDR, SFDVKD. V was shortened by 12 bases and J by 6 bases, with 10 bases between the two germline ends. This CDR3 is CAVQGAGELFF. In DNA form, the CDR3 reads TGTGCCGTCCAGGGTGCCGGGGAGCTGTTTTTT.

The chain recombines TRBV19 with TRBJ2-3; no reliable D call. Germline V gives CDR1 LNHDA, CDR2 SQIVND (reference sequence). Trimming left V 5 bases short and J 1 base short, with 13 bases between. The CDR3 sequence is 15 residues long. The CDR3 loop reads CASSDNRRRTDTQYF. The DNA for the CDR3 is TGTGCCAGTAGTGATAACAGAAGACGCACAGATACGCAGTATTTT.